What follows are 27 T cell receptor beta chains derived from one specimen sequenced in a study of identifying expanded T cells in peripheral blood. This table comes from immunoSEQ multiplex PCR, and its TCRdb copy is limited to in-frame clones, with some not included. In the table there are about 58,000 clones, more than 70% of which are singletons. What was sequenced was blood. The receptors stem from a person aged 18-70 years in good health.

CDR3 bases: TGTGCCAGCAGCCAACCTAGCGGCCCCTCCTACGAGCAGTACTTC. It encodes CASSQPSGPSYEQYF. The chain recombines TRBV7-2 with TRBJ2-7, with 7 bases lining up with TRBD2. CDR3 length: 15 amino acids. Per germline, CDR1 SGHTA and CDR2 FQGNSA. Germline trimming cut 5 bases from V and 0 bases from J; bases unmatched to any gene: 7.

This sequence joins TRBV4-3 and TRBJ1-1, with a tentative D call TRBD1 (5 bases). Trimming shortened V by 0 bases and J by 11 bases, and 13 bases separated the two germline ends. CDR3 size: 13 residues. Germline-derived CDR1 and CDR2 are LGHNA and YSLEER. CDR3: CASSQDLDEGAFF. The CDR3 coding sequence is TGCGCCAGCAGCCAAGATCTGGATGAGGGGGCTTTCTTT.

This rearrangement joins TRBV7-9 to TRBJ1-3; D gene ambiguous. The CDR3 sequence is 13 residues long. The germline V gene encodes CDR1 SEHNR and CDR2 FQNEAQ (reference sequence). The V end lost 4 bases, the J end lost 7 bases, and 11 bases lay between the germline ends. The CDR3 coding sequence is TGTGCCAGCAGCTCCAACAGCGGTAACACCATATATTTT. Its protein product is CASSSNSGNTIYF.

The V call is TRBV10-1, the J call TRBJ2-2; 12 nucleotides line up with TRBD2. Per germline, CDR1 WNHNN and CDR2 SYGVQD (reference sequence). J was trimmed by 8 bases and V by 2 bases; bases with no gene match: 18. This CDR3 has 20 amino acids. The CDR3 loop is CASSEKCRLAGGPMIGELFF. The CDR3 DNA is TGCGCCAGCAGTGAGAAATGTAGGCTAGCGGGAGGGCCAATGATAGGGGAGCTGTTTTTT.

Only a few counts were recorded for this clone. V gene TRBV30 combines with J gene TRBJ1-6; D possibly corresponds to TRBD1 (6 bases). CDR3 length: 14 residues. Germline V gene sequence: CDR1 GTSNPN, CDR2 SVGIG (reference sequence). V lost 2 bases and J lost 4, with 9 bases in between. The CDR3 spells CAWSSTGYNSPLHF. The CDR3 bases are TGTGCCTGGAGTTCAACAGGGTATAATTCACCCCTCCACTTT.

The CDR3 here is CASSYSSRGETQYF. DNA for the CDR3: TGTGCCAGCAGTTACTCATCGCGGGGAGAGACCCAGTACTTC. This chain connects TRBV6-5 to TRBJ2-5, with D maybe TRBD2 (6 bases). The CDR3 is made up of 14 amino acids. V was clipped by 0 bases and J by 4 bases, with 9 bases between them. The germline V gene encodes CDR1 MNHEY and CDR2 SVGAGI.

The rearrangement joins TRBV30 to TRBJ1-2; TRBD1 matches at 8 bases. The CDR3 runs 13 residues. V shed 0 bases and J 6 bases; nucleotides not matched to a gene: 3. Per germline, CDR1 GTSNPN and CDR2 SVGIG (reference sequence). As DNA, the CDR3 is TGTGCCTGGAGTGTAGGGACAGGCAATGGCTACACCTTC. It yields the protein CAWSVGTGNGYTF.

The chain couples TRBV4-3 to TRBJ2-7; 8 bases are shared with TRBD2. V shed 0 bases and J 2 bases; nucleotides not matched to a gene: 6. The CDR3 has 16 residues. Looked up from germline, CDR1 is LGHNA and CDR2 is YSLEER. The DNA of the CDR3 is TGCGCCAGCAGCCAAGACCGAGCGGGAGCCCCCTACGAGCAGTACTTC. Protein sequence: CASSQDRAGAPYEQYF.

In DNA, the CDR3 is TGTGCCAGCAGCTTCACAGGGACGACTGAAGCTTTCTTT. Translation: CASSFTGTTEAFF. This chain joins TRBV7-2 and TRBJ1-1; perhaps TRBD1 as D (6 bases). V dropped 3 bases and J dropped 5 bases, with 10 bases sitting between them. The CDR3 contains 13 residues. Germline V gene lookup returns CDR1 SGHTA and CDR2 FQGNSA.

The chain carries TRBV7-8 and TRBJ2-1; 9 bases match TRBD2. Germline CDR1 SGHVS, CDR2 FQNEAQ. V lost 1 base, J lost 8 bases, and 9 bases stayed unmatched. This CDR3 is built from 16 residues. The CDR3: CASSLVAGGQMDEQFF. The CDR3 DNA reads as TGTGCCAGCAGCTTAGTCGCGGGGGGGCAAATGGATGAGCAGTTCTTC.

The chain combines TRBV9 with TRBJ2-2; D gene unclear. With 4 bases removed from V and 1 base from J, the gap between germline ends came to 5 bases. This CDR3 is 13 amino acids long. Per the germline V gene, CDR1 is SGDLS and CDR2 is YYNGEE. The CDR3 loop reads CASSMGNTGELFF. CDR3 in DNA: TGTGCCAGCAGCATGGGGAACACCGGGGAGCTGTTTTTT.

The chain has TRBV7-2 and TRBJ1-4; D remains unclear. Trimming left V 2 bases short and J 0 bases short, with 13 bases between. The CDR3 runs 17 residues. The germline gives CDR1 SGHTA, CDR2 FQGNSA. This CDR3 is CASSLLVRPTTNEKLFF. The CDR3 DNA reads TGTGCCAGCAGCTTATTGGTCAGGCCCACAACTAATGAAAAACTGTTTTTT.

CDR3 coding DNA: TGTGCCAGCAGTTCTAAGACAGGGGCGAACACTGAAGCTTTCTTT. Translation: CASSSKTGANTEAFF. This chain joins TRBV6-1 and TRBJ1-1; TRBD1 matches 8 bases. The CDR3 spans 15 residues. CDR1 and CDR2 (germline): MNHNS, SASEGT. Trimming at V came to 5 bases and at J to 1 base, leaving 6 bases not matched to a gene.

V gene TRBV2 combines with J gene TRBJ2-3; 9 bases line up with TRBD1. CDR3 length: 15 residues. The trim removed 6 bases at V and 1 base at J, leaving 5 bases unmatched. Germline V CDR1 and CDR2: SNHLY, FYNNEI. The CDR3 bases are TGTGCCAGCAGCTTAAGGACAGGGGGCACAGATACGCAGTATTTT. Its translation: CASSLRTGGTDTQYF.

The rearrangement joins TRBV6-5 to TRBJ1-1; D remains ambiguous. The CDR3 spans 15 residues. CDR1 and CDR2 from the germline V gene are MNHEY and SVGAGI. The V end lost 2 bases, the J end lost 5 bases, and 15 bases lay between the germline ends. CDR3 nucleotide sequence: TGTGCCAGCAGTTACACGACGCGCCGTGGGACTGAAGCTTTCTTT. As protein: CASSYTTRRGTEAFF.

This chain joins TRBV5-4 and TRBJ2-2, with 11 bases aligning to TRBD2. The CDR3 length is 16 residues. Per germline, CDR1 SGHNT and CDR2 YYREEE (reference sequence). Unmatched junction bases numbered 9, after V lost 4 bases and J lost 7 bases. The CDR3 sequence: CASSPIAGGPSGELFF. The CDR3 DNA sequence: TGTGCCAGCAGCCCGATAGCGGGAGGGCCTAGCGGGGAGCTGTTTTTT.

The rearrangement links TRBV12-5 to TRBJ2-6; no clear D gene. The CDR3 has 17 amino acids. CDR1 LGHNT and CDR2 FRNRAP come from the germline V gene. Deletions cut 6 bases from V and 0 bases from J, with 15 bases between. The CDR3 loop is CASGFTVNLSGANVLTF. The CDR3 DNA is TGTGCTAGTGGATTTACAGTGAACCTCTCTGGGGCCAACGTCCTGACTTTC.

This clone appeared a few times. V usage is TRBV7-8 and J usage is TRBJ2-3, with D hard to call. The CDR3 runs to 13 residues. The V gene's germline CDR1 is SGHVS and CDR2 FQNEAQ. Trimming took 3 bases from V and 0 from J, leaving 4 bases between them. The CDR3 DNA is TGTGCCAGCAGCTTCCAGAGCACAGATACGCAGTATTTT. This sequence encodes CASSFQSTDTQYF.

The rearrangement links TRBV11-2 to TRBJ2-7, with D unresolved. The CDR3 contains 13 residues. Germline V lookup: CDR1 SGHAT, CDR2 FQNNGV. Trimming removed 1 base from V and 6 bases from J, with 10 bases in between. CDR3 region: CASSLVVPFEQYF. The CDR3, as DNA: TGTGCCAGCAGCTTAGTGGTACCCTTCGAGCAGTACTTC.

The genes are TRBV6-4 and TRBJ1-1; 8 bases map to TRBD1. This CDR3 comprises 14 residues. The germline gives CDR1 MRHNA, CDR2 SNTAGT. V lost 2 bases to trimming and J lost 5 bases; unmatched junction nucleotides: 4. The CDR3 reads CASSDGQGGTEAFF. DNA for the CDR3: TGTGCCAGCAGTGACGGACAGGGTGGAACTGAAGCTTTCTTT.

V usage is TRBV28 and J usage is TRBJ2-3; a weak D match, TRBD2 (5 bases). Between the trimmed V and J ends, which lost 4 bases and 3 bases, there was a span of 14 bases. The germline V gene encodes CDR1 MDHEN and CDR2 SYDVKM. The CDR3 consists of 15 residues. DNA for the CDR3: TGTGCCAGCAGTTGGGCCGCAACGGGGACAGATACGCAGTATTTT. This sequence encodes CASSWAATGTDTQYF.

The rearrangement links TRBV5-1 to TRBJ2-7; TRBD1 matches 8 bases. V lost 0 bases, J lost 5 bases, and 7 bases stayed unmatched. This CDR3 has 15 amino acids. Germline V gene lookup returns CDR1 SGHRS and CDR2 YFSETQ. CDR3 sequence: CASSLGDRKTDEQYF. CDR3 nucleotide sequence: TGCGCCAGCAGCTTGGGGGACAGGAAAACGGACGAGCAGTACTTC.

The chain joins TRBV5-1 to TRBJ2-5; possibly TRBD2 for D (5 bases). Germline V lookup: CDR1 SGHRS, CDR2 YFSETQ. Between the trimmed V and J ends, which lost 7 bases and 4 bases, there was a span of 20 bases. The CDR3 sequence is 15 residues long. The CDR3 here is CASSPGVGVGETQYF. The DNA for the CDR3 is TGCGCCAGCTCTCCCGGGGTGGGAGTGGGAGAGACCCAGTACTTC.

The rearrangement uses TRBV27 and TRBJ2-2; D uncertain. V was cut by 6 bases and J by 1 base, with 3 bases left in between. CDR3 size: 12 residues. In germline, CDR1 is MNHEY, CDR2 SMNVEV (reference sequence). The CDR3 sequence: CASRRNTGELFF. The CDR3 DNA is TGTGCCAGCAGGAGGAACACCGGGGAGCTGTTTTTT.

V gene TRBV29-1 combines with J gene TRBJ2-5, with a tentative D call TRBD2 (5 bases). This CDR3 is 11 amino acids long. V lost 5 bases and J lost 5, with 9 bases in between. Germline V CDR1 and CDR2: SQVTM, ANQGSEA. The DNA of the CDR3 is TGCAGCGTTCCTAGAGGGGAGACCCAGTACTTC. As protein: CSVPRGETQYF.

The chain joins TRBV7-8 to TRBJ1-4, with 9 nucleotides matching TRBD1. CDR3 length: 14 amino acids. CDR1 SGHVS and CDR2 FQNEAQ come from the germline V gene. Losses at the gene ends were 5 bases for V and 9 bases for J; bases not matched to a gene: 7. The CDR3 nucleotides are TGTGCCAGCAGCCTTGGGACAGGGTTCCAAAAACTGTTTTTT. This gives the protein CASSLGTGFQKLFF. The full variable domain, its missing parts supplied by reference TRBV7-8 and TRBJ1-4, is GAGVSQSPRYKVAKRGQDVALRCDPISGHVSLFWYQQALGQGPEFLTYFQNEAQLDKSGLPSDRFFAERPEGSVSTLKIQRTQQEDSAVYLCASSLGTGFQKLFFGSGTQLSVL.

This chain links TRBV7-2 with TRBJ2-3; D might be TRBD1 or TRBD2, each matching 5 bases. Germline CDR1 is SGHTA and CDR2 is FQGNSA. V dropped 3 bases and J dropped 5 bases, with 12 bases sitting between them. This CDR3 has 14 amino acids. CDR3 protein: CASSLGVEGDTQYF. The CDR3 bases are TGTGCCAGCAGCTTGGGGGTTGAGGGAGATACGCAGTATTTT.